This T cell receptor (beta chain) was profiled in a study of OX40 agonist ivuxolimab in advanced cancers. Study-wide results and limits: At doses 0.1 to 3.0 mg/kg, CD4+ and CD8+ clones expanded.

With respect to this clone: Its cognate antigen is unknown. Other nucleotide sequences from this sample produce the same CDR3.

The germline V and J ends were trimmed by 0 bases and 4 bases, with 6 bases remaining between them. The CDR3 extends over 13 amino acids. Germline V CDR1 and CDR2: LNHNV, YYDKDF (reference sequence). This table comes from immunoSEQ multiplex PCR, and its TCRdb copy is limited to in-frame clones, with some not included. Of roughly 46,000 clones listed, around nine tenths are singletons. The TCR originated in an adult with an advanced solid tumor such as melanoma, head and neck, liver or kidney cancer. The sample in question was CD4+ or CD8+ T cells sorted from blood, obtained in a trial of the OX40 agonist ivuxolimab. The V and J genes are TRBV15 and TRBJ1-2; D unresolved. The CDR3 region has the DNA TGTGCCACCAGCAGAGACCGGATCTATGGCTACACCTTC. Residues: CATSRDRIYGYTF.